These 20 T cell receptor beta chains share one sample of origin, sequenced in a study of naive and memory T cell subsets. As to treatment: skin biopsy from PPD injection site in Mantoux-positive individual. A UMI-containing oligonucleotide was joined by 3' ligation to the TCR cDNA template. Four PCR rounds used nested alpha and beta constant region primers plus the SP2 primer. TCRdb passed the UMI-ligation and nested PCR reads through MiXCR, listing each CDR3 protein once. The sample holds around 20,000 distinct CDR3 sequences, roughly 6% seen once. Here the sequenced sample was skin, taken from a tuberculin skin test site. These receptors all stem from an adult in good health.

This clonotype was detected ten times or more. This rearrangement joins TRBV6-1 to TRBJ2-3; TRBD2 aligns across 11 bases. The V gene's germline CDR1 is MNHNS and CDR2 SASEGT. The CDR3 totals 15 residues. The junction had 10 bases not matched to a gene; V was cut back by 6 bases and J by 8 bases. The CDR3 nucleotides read TGTGCCAGCAGGGTCACTAGCGGGAGTCCTGGTACGCAGTATTTT. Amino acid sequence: CASRVTSGSPGTQYF.

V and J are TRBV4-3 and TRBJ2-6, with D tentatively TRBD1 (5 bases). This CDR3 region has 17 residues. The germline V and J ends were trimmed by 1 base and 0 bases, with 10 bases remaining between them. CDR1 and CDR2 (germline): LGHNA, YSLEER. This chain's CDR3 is CASSQGDSNSGANVLTF. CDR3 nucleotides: TGCGCCAGCAGCCAAGGTGACAGCAACTCTGGGGCCAACGTCCTGACTTTC.

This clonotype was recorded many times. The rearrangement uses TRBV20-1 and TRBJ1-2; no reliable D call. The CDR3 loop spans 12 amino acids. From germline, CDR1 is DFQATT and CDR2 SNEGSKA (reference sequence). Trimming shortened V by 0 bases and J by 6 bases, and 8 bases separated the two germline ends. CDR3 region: CSARDDGDGYTF. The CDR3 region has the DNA TGCAGTGCTAGAGATGATGGAGATGGCTACACCTTC.

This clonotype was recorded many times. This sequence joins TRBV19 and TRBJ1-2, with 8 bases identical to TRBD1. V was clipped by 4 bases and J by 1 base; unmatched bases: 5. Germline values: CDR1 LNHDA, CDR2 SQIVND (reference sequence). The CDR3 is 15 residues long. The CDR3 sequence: CASSKDRDINYGYTF. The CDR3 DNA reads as TGTGCCAGTAGTAAGGACAGGGATATTAACTATGGCTACACCTTC.

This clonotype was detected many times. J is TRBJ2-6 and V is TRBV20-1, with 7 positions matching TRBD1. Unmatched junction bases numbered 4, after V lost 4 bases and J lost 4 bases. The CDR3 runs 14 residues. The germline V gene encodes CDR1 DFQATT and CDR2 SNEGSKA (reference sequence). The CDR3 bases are TGCAGTGCTACAAGGGGGCGAGGGGCCAACGTCCTGACTTTC. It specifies CSATRGRGANVLTF.

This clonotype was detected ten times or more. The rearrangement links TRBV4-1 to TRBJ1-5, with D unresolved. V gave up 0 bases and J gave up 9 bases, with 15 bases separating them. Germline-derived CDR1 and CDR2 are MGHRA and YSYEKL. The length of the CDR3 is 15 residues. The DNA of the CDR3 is TGCGCCAGCAGCCAAGAGCTAGCAACCTTGAGGCCCCAGCATTTT. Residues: CASSQELATLRPQHF.

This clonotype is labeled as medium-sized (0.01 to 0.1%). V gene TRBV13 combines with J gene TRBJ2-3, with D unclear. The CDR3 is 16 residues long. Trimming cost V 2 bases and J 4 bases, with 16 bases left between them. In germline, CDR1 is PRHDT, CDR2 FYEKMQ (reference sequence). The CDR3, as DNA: TGTGCCAGCAGCTTATCAGTCGTCGAGGTGGCAGATACGCAGTATTTT. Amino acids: CASSLSVVEVADTQYF.

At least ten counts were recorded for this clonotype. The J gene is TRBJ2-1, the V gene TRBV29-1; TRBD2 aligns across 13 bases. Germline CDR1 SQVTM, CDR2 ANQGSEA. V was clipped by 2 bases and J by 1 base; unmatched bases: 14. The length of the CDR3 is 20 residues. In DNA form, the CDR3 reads TGCAGCGTTGAATCCTTTTGGCGGACTAGCGGGAGTAGGTCCTACAATGAGCAGTTCTTC. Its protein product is CSVESFWRTSGSRSYNEQFF.

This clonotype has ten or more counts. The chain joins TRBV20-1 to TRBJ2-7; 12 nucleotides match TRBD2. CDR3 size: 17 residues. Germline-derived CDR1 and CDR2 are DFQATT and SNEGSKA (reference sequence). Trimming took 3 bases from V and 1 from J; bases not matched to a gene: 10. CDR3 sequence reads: CSASGLAGISKSYEQYF. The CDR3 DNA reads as TGCAGTGCTAGCGGACTAGCGGGGATCAGCAAGTCCTACGAGCAGTACTTC.

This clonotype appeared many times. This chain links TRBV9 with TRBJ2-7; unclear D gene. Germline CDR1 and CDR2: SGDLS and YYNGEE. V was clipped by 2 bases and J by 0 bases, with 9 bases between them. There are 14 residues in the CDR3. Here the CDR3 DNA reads TGTGCCAGCAGCGTTGGATGGAGCTCCTACGAGCAGTACTTC. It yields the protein CASSVGWSSYEQYF.

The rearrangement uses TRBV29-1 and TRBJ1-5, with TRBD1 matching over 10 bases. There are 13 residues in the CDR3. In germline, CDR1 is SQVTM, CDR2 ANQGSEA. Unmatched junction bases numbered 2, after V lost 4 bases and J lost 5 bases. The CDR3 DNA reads TGCAGCGTTGGACAGGGGGCAGATCAGCCCCAGCATTTT. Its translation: CSVGQGADQPQHF.

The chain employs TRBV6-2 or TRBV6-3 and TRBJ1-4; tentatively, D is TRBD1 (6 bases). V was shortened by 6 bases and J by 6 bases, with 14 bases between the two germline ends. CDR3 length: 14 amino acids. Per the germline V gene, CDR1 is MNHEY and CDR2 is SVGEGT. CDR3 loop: CASSETGSHEKLFF. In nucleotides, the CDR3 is TGTGCCAGCAGCGAGACAGGATCGCATGAAAAACTGTTTTTT.

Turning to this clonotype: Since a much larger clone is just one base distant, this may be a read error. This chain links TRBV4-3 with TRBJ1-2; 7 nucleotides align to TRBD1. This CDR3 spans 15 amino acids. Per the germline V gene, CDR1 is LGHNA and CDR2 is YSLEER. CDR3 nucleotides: TGCGCCAGCAGCCAATATGGGACAGACTTCTATGGCGACACCTTC. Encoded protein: CASSQYGTDFYGDTF.

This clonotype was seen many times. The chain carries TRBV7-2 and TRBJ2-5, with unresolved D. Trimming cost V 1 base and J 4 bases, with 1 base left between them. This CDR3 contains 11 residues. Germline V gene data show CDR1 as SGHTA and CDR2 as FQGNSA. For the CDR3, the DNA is TGTGCCAGCAGCTTAGTAGAGACCCAGTACTTC. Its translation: CASSLVETQYF. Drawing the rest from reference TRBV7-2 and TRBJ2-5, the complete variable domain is GAGVSQSPSNKVTEKGKDVELRCDPISGHTALYWYRQSLGQGLEFLIYFQGNSAPDKSGLPSDRFSAERTGGSVSTLTIQRTQQEDSAVYLCASSLVETQYFGPGTRLLVL.

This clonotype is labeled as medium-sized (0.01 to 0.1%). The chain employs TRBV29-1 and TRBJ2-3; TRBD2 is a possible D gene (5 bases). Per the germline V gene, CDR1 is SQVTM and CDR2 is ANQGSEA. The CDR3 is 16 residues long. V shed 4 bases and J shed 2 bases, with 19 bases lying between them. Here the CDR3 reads CSVVGSQVAATDTQYF. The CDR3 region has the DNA TGCAGCGTTGTTGGGAGTCAAGTCGCGGCCACAGATACGCAGTATTTT.

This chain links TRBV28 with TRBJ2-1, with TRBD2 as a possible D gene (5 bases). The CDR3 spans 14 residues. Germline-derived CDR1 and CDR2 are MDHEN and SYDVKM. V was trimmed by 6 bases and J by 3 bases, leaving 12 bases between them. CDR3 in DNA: TGTGCCAGCAGCCCACGAGGGTACTACAATGAGCAGTTCTTC. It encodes CASSPRGYYNEQFF. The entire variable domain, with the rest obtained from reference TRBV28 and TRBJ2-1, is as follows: DVKVTQSSRYLVKRTGEKVFLECVQDMDHENMFWYRQDPGLGLRLIYFSYDVKMKEKGDIPEGYSVSREKKERFSLILESASTNQTSMYLCASSPRGYYNEQFFGPGTRLTVL.

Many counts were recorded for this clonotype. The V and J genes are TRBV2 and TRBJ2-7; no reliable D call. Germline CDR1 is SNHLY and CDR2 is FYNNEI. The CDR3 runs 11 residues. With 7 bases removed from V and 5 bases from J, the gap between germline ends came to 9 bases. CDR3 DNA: TGTGCCAGCAACGTGGCCCACGAGCAGTACTTC. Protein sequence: CASNVAHEQYF. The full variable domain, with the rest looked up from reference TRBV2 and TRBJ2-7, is EPEVTQTPSHQVTQMGQEVILRCVPISNHLYFYWYRQILGQKVEFLVSFYNNEISEKSEIFDDQFSVERPDGSNFTLKIRSTKLEDSAMYFCASNVAHEQYFGPGTRLTVT.

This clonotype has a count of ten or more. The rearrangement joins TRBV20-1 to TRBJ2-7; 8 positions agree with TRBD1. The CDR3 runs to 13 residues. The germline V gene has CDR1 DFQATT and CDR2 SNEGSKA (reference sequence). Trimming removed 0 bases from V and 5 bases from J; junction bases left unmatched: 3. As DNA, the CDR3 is TGCAGTGCTAGAGAAGGGACAGGTGACGAGCAGTACTTC. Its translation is CSAREGTGDEQYF.

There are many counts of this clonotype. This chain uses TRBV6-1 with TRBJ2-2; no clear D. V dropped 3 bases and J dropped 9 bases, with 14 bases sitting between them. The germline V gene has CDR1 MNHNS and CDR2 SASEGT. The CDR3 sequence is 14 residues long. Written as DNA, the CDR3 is TGTGCCAGCAGTGATAACTATTCTATCCGGGAGCTGTTTTTT. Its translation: CASSDNYSIRELFF.

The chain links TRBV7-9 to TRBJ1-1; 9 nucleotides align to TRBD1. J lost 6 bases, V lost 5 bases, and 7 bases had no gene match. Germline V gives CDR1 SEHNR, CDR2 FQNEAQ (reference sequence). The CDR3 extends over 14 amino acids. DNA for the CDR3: TGTGCCAGCAGCCATAAAAGACAGGGGGCTGAAGCTTTCTTT. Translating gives CASSHKRQGAEAFF. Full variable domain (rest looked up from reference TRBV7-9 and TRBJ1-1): DTGVSQNPRHKITKRGQNVTFRCDPISEHNRLYWYRQTLGQGPEFLTYFQNEAQLEKSRLLSDRFSAERPKGSFSTLEIQRTEQGDSAMYLCASSHKRQGAEAFFGQGTRLTVV.